Listed below are T cell receptor beta chains from one sample, sequenced in a study of Ad26.COV2.S vaccination and SARS-CoV-2 variants. Clones were read by immunoSEQ multiplex PCR, and TCRdb kept only the in-frame ones, dropping some. The sample has 400,000 to 450,000 clones, 90% seen once. This sample comprised peripheral blood, obtained in a trial of Ad26.COV2.S vaccine versus placebo. These receptors were collected from a person between 18 and 60 years old who received the Ad26.COV2.S COVID-19 vaccine or a placebo. The CDR3 runs from the conserved cysteine through the conserved F or W. Fields, in order: D gene, J gene, V gene, CDR3 protein. A D gene is named only where the DNA matches it firmly.

.,TRBJ2-1,TRBV5-5,CASSLGGHSYNEQFF
.,TRBJ2-5,TRBV24-1,CATSDRKSHQETQYF
TRBD1,TRBJ2-7,TRBV7-9,CASSFYAGQGINEQYF
TRBD1,TRBJ2-7,TRBV6-2/TRBV6-3,CASSRGQGHEQYF
TRBD1,TRBJ2-2,TRBV24-1,CATSDDRAGELFF
.,TRBJ1-1,TRBV28,CASSYGTGNTEAFF
.,TRBJ2-3,TRBV9,CASSLDLPSTDTQYF
.,TRBJ2-5,TRBV6-2/TRBV6-3,CASSYLDIFQETQYF
.,TRBJ1-5,TRBV15,CATSRVLSRGRNQPQHF
.,TRBJ2-7,TRBV14,CASSLRGSYEQYF
.,TRBJ2-7,TRBV30,CAWSVLTSSYEQYF
TRBD1,TRBJ2-7,TRBV10-3,CAISESDRGLYEQYF
.,TRBJ2-4,TRBV5-6,CASSWTHLAKNIQYF
TRBD2,TRBJ2-5,TRBV9,CASSLGTSGYWETQYF